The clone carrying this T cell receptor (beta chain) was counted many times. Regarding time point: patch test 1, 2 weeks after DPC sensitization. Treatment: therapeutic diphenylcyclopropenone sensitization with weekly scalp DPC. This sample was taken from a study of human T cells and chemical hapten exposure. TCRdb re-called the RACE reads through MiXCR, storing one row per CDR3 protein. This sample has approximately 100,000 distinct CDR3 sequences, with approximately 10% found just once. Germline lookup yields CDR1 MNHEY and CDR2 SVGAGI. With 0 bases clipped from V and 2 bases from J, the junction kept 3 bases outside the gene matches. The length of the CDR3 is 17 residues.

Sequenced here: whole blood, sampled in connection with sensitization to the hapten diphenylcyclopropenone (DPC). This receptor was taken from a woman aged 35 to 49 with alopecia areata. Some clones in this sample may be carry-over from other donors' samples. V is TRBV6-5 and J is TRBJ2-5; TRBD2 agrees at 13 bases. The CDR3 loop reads CASSYSRTSGSQETQYF. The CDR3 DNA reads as TGTGCCAGCAGTTACTCTAGGACTAGCGGGAGTCAAGAGACCCAGTACTTC.